This section outlines one T cell receptor (beta chain) sequence together with its context. Its antigen is currently unknown. It is likely a read error, because the conserved phenylalanine at the end of the CDR3 is missing. Sequenced by immunoSEQ multiplex PCR; TCRdb stores in-frame clones only, minus some. Among a few million clones listed, approximately 90% were seen once. Participating donors were healthy, HIV-negative adults free of recent acute infections or vaccinations. This sample is drawn from a study of shared clonotypes between healthy human individuals. Study outcomes and limitations: The four-donor shared clonotypes exceeded non-shared clonotypes in generation probability, with non-shared ones scoring lower.

V was clipped by 6 bases and J by 2 bases, with 14 bases between them. The CDR3 loop spans 15 amino acids. Germline V gene sequence: CDR1 WNHNN, CDR2 SYGVQD (reference sequence). The sequenced material came from naive CD4+ T cells sorted from blood. Specified subset: CD45RA+ positively selected. The receptor was isolated from a man younger than 35 in good health. The chain joins TRBV10-1 to TRBJ1-5; D is unresolved. In nucleotides, the CDR3 is TGCGCCAGCAGGGAACGACTCGATCGCAATCAGCCCCAGCATTCT. It translates to CASRERLDRNQPQHS.